A single sample gave rise to the 20 T cell receptor beta chains below, sequenced in a study of CD8 T cells in ankylosing spondylitis. In TCRdb, the 5' RACE reads were re-called with MiXCR into one record per CDR3 protein. The data contain about 260,000 distinct CDR3 sequences, about 24% of them singletons. Source material: blood, either unsorted or a sorted T cell fraction (not recorded which). These receptors originate from a male donor with ankylosing spondylitis or in good health (not recorded which).

The chain uses TRBV7-2 and TRBJ2-1, with 14 bases lining up with TRBD2. CDR1 and CDR2 (germline): SGHTA, FQGNSA. The CDR3 has 17 residues. Trimming took 4 bases from V and 7 from J; bases not matched to a gene: 9. The CDR3 nucleotides are TGTGCCAGCAGCTCCCGTCCGACTAGCGGGGGGGGGAATGAGCAGTTCTTC. Protein product: CASSSRPTSGGGNEQFF.

This clonotype was counted ten times or more. The chain recombines TRBV4-2 with TRBJ2-2; D is tentatively TRBD1 or TRBD2 (5 bases each). The CDR3 consists of 17 residues. V lost 2 bases and J lost 5, with 18 bases in between. Germline V gene data show CDR1 as LGHNA and CDR2 as YNFKEQ. CDR3 loop: CASSQNPFGAGTGELFF. The CDR3 coding sequence is TGTGCCAGCAGCCAAAATCCTTTCGGGGCAGGTACCGGGGAGCTGTTTTTT.

The V and J genes are TRBV5-5 and TRBJ2-1; 11 bases are a match to TRBD2. V lost 5 bases, J lost 9 bases, and 7 bases stayed unmatched. The CDR3 has 14 amino acids. Germline CDR1 reads SGHKS; CDR2 reads YYEKEE (reference sequence). The CDR3 here is CASSKLAGVFEQFF. The CDR3 coding sequence is TGTGCCAGCAGTAAACTAGCGGGGGTTTTTGAGCAGTTCTTC.

This clonotype was seen ten or more times. The gene calls are TRBV28 and TRBJ2-7; 7 nucleotides match TRBD1. Unmatched junction bases numbered 13, after V lost 5 bases and J lost 0 bases. This CDR3 is built from 17 residues. Looked up from germline, CDR1 is MDHEN and CDR2 is SYDVKM. Written as DNA, the CDR3 is TGTGCCAGCAGTCTGTATTTGGACAGGAGGAGCTCCTACGAGCAGTACTTC. Encoded protein: CASSLYLDRRSSYEQYF.

This clonotype was observed a single time. This chain's CDR3 is CATSRDQSPGREKLFF. In nucleotides, the CDR3 is TGTGCCACCAGCAGAGATCAGTCGCCCGGCCGGGAAAAACTGTTTTTT. The chain couples TRBV15 to TRBJ1-4; D is unresolved. The CDR3 covers 16 residues. Germline V gene sequence: CDR1 LNHNV, CDR2 YYDKDF (reference sequence). V lost 0 bases and J 8 bases, leaving 16 bases between the germline ends.

This clonotype was counted at least ten times. The rearrangement links TRBV20-1 to TRBJ1-1; D uncertain. The CDR3 extends over 14 amino acids. V dropped 0 bases and J dropped 6 bases, with 14 bases sitting between them. CDR1 is DFQATT and CDR2 is SNEGSKA in the germline V gene (reference sequence). The CDR3 spells CSARDPGRFSEAFF. Here the CDR3 DNA reads TGCAGTGCTAGAGATCCCGGTAGGTTCTCTGAAGCTTTCTTT.

This clonotype was observed a few times. This chain links TRBV12-3 or TRBV12-4 with TRBJ2-3; no clear D gene. V lost 0 bases and J 8 bases, leaving 3 bases between the germline ends. The CDR3 has 11 residues. The CDR3 loop reads CASSLAGTQYF. CDR3 in DNA: TGTGCCAGCAGTTTAGCCGGTACGCAGTATTTT.

This clonotype came up a few times. The V call is TRBV12-3 or TRBV12-4, the J call TRBJ2-3; 11 positions match TRBD2. The CDR3 length is 16 residues. V shed 4 bases and J 4 bases; nucleotides not matched to a gene: 7. CDR3 region: CASSSTSGGGPDTQYF. The DNA of the CDR3 is TGTGCCAGCAGTTCAACTAGCGGGGGAGGGCCAGATACGCAGTATTTT.

This clonotype occurred a few times. This chain uses TRBV20-1 with TRBJ2-1, with TRBD2 matching 8 bases. V shed 1 base, J shed 0 bases, and the junction held 5 bases outside the gene matches. There are 16 residues in the CDR3. The V gene's germline CDR1 is DFQATT and CDR2 SNEGSKA (reference sequence). Written as DNA, the CDR3 is TGCAGTGCTAGAGGTGGAGCGGGGGACTCCTACAATGAGCAGTTCTTC. Encoded protein: CSARGGAGDSYNEQFF.

This clonotype occurred many times. CDR3 region: CASSVTGAGELFF. CDR3 bases: TGCGCCAGCAGCGTAACAGGGGCCGGGGAGCTGTTTTTT. The chain is built from TRBV5-1 and TRBJ2-2, with 7 bases aligning to TRBD1. The CDR3 contains 13 residues. Per the germline V gene, CDR1 is SGHRS and CDR2 is YFSETQ. The ends lost 4 bases at V and 6 bases at J; junction bases unmatched: 3.

This clonotype was seen only a few times. The rearrangement links TRBV14 to TRBJ2-1; D is perhaps TRBD1 (5 bases). The CDR3 runs 15 residues. Trimming left V 5 bases short and J 4 bases short, with 15 bases between. Per the germline V gene, CDR1 is SGHDN and CDR2 is FVKESK. The CDR3 loop is CASSSTESVYNEQFF. CDR3 DNA: TGTGCCAGCAGCTCGACAGAATCCGTTTACAATGAGCAGTTCTTC.

This clonotype was seen ten or more times. The chain couples TRBV27 to TRBJ2-5; 9 bases match TRBD2. V shed 3 bases and J 1 base; nucleotides not matched to a gene: 6. Germline V lookup: CDR1 MNHEY, CDR2 SMNVEV (reference sequence). The CDR3 length is 16 residues. The DNA for the CDR3 is TGTGCCAGCAGTTTGGGCTTTAGCGGGGGCCAAGAGACCCAGTACTTC. This codes for CASSLGFSGGQETQYF.

There are many counts of this clonotype. The chain carries TRBV24-1 and TRBJ2-5; a possible D gene is TRBD2 (5 bases). The CDR3 is 13 amino acids. The germline V gene encodes CDR1 KGHDR and CDR2 SFDVKD. Deletions cut 3 bases from V and 5 bases from J, with 9 bases between. CDR3: CATSDQPGETQYF. The CDR3 nucleotides read TGTGCCACCAGTGATCAACCGGGGGAGACCCAGTACTTC.

This clonotype has more than one count but fewer than ten. This chain links TRBV20-1 with TRBJ2-4; D is ambiguous. This CDR3 has 12 residues. CDR1 and CDR2 (germline): DFQATT, SNEGSKA (reference sequence). Trimming removed 4 bases from V and 2 bases from J, with 6 bases in between. CDR3 in DNA: TGCAGTGCTATAGGTACCAAAAACATTCAGTACTTC. As protein: CSAIGTKNIQYF.

This rearrangement joins TRBV6-5 to TRBJ2-1, with 7 bases matching TRBD1. Germline trimming cut 6 bases from V and 6 bases from J; bases unmatched to any gene: 11. Germline V gene data show CDR1 as MNHEY and CDR2 as SVGAGI. This CDR3 has 15 residues. This CDR3 reads CASRSSGGRRNEQFF. The CDR3 DNA is TGTGCCAGCAGATCCTCAGGGGGTCGACGCAATGAGCAGTTCTTC.

The chain combines TRBV20-1 with TRBJ2-5; D may be TRBD1 or TRBD2 (5 bases each). Germline V CDR1 and CDR2: DFQATT, SNEGSKA (reference sequence). V lost 3 bases, J lost 4 bases, and 18 bases lay in between. The CDR3 runs to 15 residues. CDR3 sequence reads: CSASPPLGVGETQYF. In nucleotides, the CDR3 is TGCAGTGCTAGCCCCCCCCTGGGGGTAGGAGAGACCCAGTACTTC.

The chain recombines TRBV12-3 or TRBV12-4 with TRBJ2-4, with a tentative D call TRBD1 (5 bases). Trimming left V 6 bases short and J 0 bases short, with 12 bases between. The CDR3 has 15 amino acids. CDR3 in amino acids: CASRLGQIAKNIQYF. The CDR3, as DNA: TGTGCCAGCAGACTCGGACAAATAGCCAAAAACATTCAGTACTTC.

The chain employs TRBV20-1 and TRBJ2-6; tentative D call: TRBD1 (6 bases). The length of the CDR3 is 16 residues. Germline CDR1 reads DFQATT; CDR2 reads SNEGSKA (reference sequence). Trimming left V 3 bases short and J 1 base short, with 13 bases between. The CDR3 coding sequence is TGCAGTGCTAGCCCCCAGGACAGTTCTGGGGCCAACGTCCTGACTTTC. Protein: CSASPQDSSGANVLTF.

This clonotype was observed at least ten times. The gene calls are TRBV12-3 or TRBV12-4 and TRBJ2-6; maybe TRBD2 (5 bases). This CDR3 spans 15 amino acids. V dropped 7 bases and J dropped 0 bases, with 10 bases sitting between them. As DNA, the CDR3 is TGTGCCAGCAAGCGGCTGAACTCTGGGGCCAACGTCCTGACTTTC. This gives the protein CASKRLNSGANVLTF.

This clonotype was observed a handful of times. The chain employs TRBV29-1 and TRBJ2-7; TRBD1 might be the D (6 bases). The CDR3 spans 12 residues. Deletions cut 4 bases from V and 4 bases from J, with 11 bases between. CDR1 is SQVTM and CDR2 is ANQGSEA in the germline V gene. The chain's CDR3 is CSVGGTLYEQYF. CDR3 sequence (DNA): TGCAGCGTTGGTGGGACACTTTACGAGCAGTACTTC.